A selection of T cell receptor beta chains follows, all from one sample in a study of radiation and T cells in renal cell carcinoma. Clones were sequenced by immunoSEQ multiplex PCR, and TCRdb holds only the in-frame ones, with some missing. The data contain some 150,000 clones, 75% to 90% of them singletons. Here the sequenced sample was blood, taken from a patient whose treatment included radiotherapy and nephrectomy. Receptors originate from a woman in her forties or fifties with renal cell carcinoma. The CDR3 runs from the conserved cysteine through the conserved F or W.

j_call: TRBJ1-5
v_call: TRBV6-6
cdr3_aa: CASSRTVDQPQHF

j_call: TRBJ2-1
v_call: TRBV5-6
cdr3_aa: CASSTGSQQFF

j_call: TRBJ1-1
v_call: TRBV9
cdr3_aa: CASSVDQNTEAFF

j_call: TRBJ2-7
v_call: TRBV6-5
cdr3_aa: CASSNTFYEQYF

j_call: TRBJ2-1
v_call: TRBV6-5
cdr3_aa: CASSYGGAYNEQFF

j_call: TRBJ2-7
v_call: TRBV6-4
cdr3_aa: CASSVTSRDEQYF

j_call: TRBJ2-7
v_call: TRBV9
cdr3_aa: CASSVSGGASYEQYF

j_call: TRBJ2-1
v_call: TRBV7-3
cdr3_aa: CASSLSKRDEQFF

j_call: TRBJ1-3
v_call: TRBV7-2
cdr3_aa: CASSLGGAEGNTIYF

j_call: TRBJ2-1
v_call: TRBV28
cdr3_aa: CASSSGQGAYNEQFF

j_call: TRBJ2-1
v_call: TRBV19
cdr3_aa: CASSPGQAYNEQFF

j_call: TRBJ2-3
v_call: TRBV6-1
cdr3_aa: CASSGRPGRVTDTQYF